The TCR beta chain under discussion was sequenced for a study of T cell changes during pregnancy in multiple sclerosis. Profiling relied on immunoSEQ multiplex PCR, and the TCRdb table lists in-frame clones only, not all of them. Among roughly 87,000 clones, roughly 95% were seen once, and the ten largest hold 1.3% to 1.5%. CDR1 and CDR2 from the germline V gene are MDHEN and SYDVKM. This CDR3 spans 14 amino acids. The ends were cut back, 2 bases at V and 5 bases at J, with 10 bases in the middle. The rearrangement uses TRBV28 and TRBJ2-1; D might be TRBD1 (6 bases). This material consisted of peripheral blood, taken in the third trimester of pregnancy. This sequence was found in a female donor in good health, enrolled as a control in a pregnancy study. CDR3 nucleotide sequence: TGTGCCAGCAGTTTACCTGACAGGAACAATGAGCAGTTCTTC. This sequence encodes CASSLPDRNNEQFF.